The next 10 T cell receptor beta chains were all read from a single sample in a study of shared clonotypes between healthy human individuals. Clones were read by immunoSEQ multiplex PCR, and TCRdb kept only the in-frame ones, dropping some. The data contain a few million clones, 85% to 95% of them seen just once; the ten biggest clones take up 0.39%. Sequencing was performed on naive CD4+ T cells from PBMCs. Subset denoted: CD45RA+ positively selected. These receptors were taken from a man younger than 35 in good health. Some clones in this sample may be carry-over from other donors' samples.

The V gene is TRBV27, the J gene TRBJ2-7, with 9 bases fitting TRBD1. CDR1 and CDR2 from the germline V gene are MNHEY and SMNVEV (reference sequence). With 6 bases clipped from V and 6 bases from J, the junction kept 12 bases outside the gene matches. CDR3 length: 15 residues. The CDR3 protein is CASSRTGGQGREQYF. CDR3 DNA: TGTGCCAGCAGCCGAACCGGCGGACAGGGGCGCGAGCAGTACTTC.

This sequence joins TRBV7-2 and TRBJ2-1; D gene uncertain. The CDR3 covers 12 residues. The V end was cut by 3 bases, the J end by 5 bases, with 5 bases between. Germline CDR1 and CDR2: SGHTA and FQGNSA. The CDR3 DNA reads TGTGCCAGCAGCTTTAGTCACAATGAGCAGTTCTTC. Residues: CASSFSHNEQFF. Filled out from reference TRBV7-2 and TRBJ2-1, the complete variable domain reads GAGVSQSPSNKVTEKGKDVELRCDPISGHTALYWYRQSLGQGLEFLIYFQGNSAPDKSGLPSDRFSAERTGGSVSTLTIQRTQQEDSAVYLCASSFSHNEQFFGPGTRLTVL.

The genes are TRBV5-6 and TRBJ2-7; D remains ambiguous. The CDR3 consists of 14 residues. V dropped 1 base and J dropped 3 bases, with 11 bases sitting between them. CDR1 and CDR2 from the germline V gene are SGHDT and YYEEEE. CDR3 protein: CASSLKGSIYEQYF. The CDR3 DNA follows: TGTGCCAGCAGCTTGAAAGGCAGTATCTACGAGCAGTACTTC.

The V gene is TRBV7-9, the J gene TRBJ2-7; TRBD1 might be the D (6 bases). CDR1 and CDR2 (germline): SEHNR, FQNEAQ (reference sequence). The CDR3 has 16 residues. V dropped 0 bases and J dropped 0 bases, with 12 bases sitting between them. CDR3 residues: CASSLAGQGNSYEQYF. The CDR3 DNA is TGTGCCAGCAGCTTAGCAGGGCAGGGGAACTCCTACGAGCAGTACTTC.

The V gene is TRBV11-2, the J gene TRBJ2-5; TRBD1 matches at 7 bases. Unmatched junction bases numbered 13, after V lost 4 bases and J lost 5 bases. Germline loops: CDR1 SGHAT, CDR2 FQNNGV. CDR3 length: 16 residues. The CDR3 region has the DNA TGTGCCAGCAGCTCTAGGACACAGGGGAACATGGAGACCCAGTACTTC. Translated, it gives CASSSRTQGNMETQYF.

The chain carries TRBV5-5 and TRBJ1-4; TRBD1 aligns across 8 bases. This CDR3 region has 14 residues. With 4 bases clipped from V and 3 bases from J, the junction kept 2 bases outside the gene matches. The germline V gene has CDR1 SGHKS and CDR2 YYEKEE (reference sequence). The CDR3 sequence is CASSPGQANEKLFF. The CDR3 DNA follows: TGTGCCAGCAGCCCGGGACAGGCTAATGAAAAACTGTTTTTT.

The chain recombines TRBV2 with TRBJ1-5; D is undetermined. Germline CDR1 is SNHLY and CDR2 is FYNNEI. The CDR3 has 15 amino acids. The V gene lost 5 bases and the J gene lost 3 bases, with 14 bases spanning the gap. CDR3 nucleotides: TGTGCCAGCAGTTTGTTTGGTAGGGACAATCAGCCCCAGCATTTT. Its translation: CASSLFGRDNQPQHF.

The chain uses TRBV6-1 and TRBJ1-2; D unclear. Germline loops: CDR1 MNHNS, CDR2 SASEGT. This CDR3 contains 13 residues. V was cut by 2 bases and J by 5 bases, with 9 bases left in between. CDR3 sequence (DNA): TGTGCCAGCAGTGAAATCTTAGGTTATGGCTACACCTTC. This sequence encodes CASSEILGYGYTF.

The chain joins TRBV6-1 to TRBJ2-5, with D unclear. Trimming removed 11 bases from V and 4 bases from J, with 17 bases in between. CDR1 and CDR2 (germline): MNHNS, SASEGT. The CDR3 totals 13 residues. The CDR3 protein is CAGTGPGRETQYF. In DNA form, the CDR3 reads TGTGCCGGAACCGGGCCGGGCCGAGAGACCCAGTACTTC.

CDR3 protein: CASSVANMGQGYGYTF. CDR3 in DNA: TGTGCCAGCAGCGTAGCTAATATGGGACAGGGGTATGGCTACACCTTC. The chain links TRBV9 to TRBJ1-2; 10 nucleotides match TRBD1. Germline lookup yields CDR1 SGDLS and CDR2 YYNGEE. The junction had 7 bases not matched to a gene; V was cut back by 0 bases and J by 5 bases. The CDR3 has 16 amino acids.